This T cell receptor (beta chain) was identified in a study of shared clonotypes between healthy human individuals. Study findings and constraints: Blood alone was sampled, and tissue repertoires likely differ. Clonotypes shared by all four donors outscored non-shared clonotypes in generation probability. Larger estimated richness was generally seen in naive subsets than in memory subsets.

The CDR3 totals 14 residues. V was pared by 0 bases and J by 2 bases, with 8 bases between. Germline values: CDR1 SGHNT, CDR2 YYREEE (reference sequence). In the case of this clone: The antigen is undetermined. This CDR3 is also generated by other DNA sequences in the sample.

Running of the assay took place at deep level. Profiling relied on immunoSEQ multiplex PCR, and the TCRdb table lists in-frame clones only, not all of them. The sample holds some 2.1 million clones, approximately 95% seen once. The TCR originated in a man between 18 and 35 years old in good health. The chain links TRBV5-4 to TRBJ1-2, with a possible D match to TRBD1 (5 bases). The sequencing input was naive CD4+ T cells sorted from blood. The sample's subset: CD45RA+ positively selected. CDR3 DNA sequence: TGTGCCAGCAGCTTGGAGGCAGGGAACTATGGCTACACCTTC. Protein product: CASSLEAGNYGYTF. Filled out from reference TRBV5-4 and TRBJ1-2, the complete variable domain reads ETGVTQSPTHLIKTRGQQVTLRCSSQSGHNTVSWYQQALGQGPQFIFQYYREEENGRGNFPPRFSGLQFPNYSSELNVNALELDDSALYLCASSLEAGNYGYTFGSGTRLTVV.